These T cell receptor beta chains were read from a single sample in a study of cytomegalovirus exposure and HLA in healthy donors. Assay: immunoSEQ multiplex PCR; the TCRdb copy retains only in-frame clones and omits some. The data hold approximately 110,000 clones, with roughly 13% observed a single time. Sequenced material: PBMCs. Receptor source: a man in his forties in good health and CMV-seropositive. Each CDR3 is given with its conserved first and last residue. Fields, in order: CDR3 DNA, CDR3 protein, J gene, V gene, D gene, clone size. The D gene is left open where the match is weak. Clone size, where shown, is once, few, many, or a class for clones that have expanded.

DNA: TGTGCCAGCAGTAATCCGGACTCCGCTGAGCAGTTCTTC
CDR3: CASSNPDSAEQFF
J: TRBJ2-1
V: TRBV27
D: NA
size: few

DNA: TGTGCCAGCAGTTTATATCATAGCAATCAGCCCCAGCATTTT
CDR3: CASSLYHSNQPQHF
J: TRBJ1-5
V: TRBV27
D: NA
size: NA

DNA: TGTGCCAGCAGCATGTCGTCCCGGACCCAGTACTTC
CDR3: CASSMSSRTQYF
J: TRBJ2-5
V: TRBV5-6
D: NA
size: few

DNA: TGTGCCACCAGCACCGTCCTAGCGGGAGGGCCGCCAGATACGCAGTATTTT
CDR3: CATSTVLAGGPPDTQYF
J: TRBJ2-3
V: TRBV15
D: TRBD2
size: NA

DNA: TGTGCCAGCAGTTACGGACAGTTGAACACAGATACGCAGTATTTT
CDR3: CASSYGQLNTDTQYF
J: TRBJ2-3
V: TRBV27
D: NA
size: few

DNA: TGTGCCAGCAGCTTGGATCAGGTTGGCTACACCTTC
CDR3: CASSLDQVGYTF
J: TRBJ1-2
V: TRBV5-4
D: NA
size: few

DNA: TGTGCCAGCAGCGATTCCCCCAGCGGGAGGTTTATTACGCAGTATTTT
CDR3: CASSDSPSGRFITQYF
J: TRBJ2-3
V: TRBV5-8
D: TRBD2
size: few

DNA: TGTGCCAGCAGTAACCTAGCGGGAGTAGGCAATGAGCAGTTCTTC
CDR3: CASSNLAGVGNEQFF
J: TRBJ2-1
V: TRBV6-6
D: TRBD2
size: few

DNA: TGTGCCAGCAGTTCCTCGTCTGGGGCCAACGTCCTGACTTTC
CDR3: CASSSSSGANVLTF
J: TRBJ2-6
V: TRBV28
D: NA
size: few

DNA: TGTGCCAGCAGTCACAGCATCCTCCCCAATCAGCCCCAGCATTTT
CDR3: CASSHSILPNQPQHF
J: TRBJ1-5
V: TRBV6-6
D: NA
size: NA

DNA: TGTGCCTGGACCTTAGGAGGAACTGGAAACACCATATATTTT
CDR3: CAWTLGGTGNTIYF
J: TRBJ1-3
V: TRBV30
D: NA
size: NA

DNA: TGTGCCAGCGATGACGGGTCCTACGAGCAGTACTTC
CDR3: CASDDGSYEQYF
J: TRBJ2-7
V: TRBV7-8
D: NA
size: NA

DNA: TGCGCCAGCAGCGAGATTGGGACTAGTGAGAGTTCTACGACCGAGCAGTACTTC
CDR3: CASSEIGTSESSTTEQYF
J: TRBJ2-7
V: TRBV4-3
D: TRBD2
size: NA

DNA: TGTGCCAGCTCACTTAGACAGGGGGCATCCTACGAGCAGTACTTC
CDR3: CASSLRQGASYEQYF
J: TRBJ2-7
V: TRBV18
D: TRBD1
size: NA

DNA: TGTGCCAGCAGTGAAGCTAGCGGGGCCTACAATGAGCAGTTCTTC
CDR3: CASSEASGAYNEQFF
J: TRBJ2-1
V: TRBV6-1
D: TRBD2
size: NA

DNA: TGTGCCAGCTCACCACCGCGGGAGAGAACCGGGGAGCTGTTTTTT
CDR3: CASSPPRERTGELFF
J: TRBJ2-2
V: TRBV18
D: TRBD2
size: once

DNA: TGCGCCAGCAGCCAAGAGATCGCGGGGGCGAATGAGCAGTTCTTC
CDR3: CASSQEIAGANEQFF
J: TRBJ2-1
V: TRBV4-1
D: NA
size: few

DNA: TGCGCCAGCAGCGTGGACAGGGGGCGCGGCGACGAGCAGTACTTC
CDR3: CASSVDRGRGDEQYF
J: TRBJ2-7
V: TRBV5-1
D: TRBD1
size: NA

DNA: TGTGCCAGCAGCGTTCTGGCTAGCGCGTACTACAATGAGCAGTTCTTC
CDR3: CASSVLASAYYNEQFF
J: TRBJ2-1
V: TRBV9
D: NA
size: few

DNA: TGTGCCAGCACTTTAACGGGCCAGGGGGAGGTGACCCAGTACTTC
CDR3: CASTLTGQGEVTQYF
J: TRBJ2-5
V: TRBV6-6
D: NA
size: NA

DNA: TGTGCCAGCAGTCCGGGACAGTTGGGGACCCAGTACTTC
CDR3: CASSPGQLGTQYF
J: TRBJ2-5
V: TRBV7-3
D: TRBD1
size: NA

DNA: TGTGCCTATAGCGGCCCCCCGTACTTC
CDR3: CAYSGPPYF
J: TRBJ2-5
V: TRBV30
D: NA
size: few

DNA: TGTGCCAGCAGTTTACCGCTAGCGGGAGGGCCCGGGGAGCTGTTTTTT
CDR3: CASSLPLAGGPGELFF
J: TRBJ2-2
V: TRBV28
D: TRBD2
size: NA

DNA: TGTGCCAGCAGCTTACCAGGGGCTAACTATGGCTACACCTTC
CDR3: CASSLPGANYGYTF
J: TRBJ1-2
V: TRBV7-2
D: NA
size: NA

DNA: TGTGCCAGCAGTGAGAGGGGGCCGGACACTGAAGCTTTCTTT
CDR3: CASSERGPDTEAFF
J: TRBJ1-1
V: TRBV6-1
D: TRBD1
size: few

DNA: TGTGCCAGCAGCTTAGCGGGGGGGAAAACCTATGGCTACACCTTC
CDR3: CASSLAGGKTYGYTF
J: TRBJ1-2
V: TRBV7-8
D: NA
size: NA

DNA: TGTGCCAGCAGCATGGGACTAGCGGGAGTTGTCTACAATGAGCAGTTCTTC
CDR3: CASSMGLAGVVYNEQFF
J: TRBJ2-1
V: TRBV9
D: TRBD2
size: NA

DNA: TGTGCCAGCTCCACGGGAGGCGAGCAGTACTTC
CDR3: CASSTGGEQYF
J: TRBJ2-7
V: TRBV19
D: TRBD2
size: NA

DNA: TGTGCTAGTGGTTTGTCAGGGACTAGCGGGAGGGCCAATGAGCAGTTCTTC
CDR3: CASGLSGTSGRANEQFF
J: TRBJ2-1
V: TRBV12-5
D: TRBD2
size: few

DNA: TGTGCCAGCAGCTTGTTAAGCGGGAGGCTTGAGCAGTTCTTC
CDR3: CASSLLSGRLEQFF
J: TRBJ2-1
V: TRBV5-8
D: TRBD2
size: few

DNA: TGTGCCAGCAGTCCTGGACAGGGGTCGAATGAGCAGTTCTTC
CDR3: CASSPGQGSNEQFF
J: TRBJ2-1
V: TRBV27
D: TRBD1
size: NA

DNA: TGTGCCAGCAGAAAACAGAGAGCTAGCAATCAGCCCCAGCATTTT
CDR3: CASRKQRASNQPQHF
J: TRBJ1-5
V: TRBV2
D: NA
size: few

DNA: TGTGCCAGCAGCCCCGGGGGGGACATGAGGGCTTTCTTT
CDR3: CASSPGGDMRAFF
J: TRBJ1-1
V: TRBV7-9
D: NA
size: few

DNA: TGTGCCATCGACAGGGGGTATCAGCCCCAGCATTTT
CDR3: CAIDRGYQPQHF
J: TRBJ1-5
V: TRBV21-1
D: NA
size: few

DNA: TGTGCCATCAGTGAGTGGACTAGCGGGAGATCCGGGGAGCTGTTTTTT
CDR3: CAISEWTSGRSGELFF
J: TRBJ2-2
V: TRBV10-3
D: TRBD2
size: few

DNA: TGTGCCAGCAGTTTGCAGCGGGGCACAGATACGCAGTATTTT
CDR3: CASSLQRGTDTQYF
J: TRBJ2-3
V: TRBV6-5
D: NA
size: few

DNA: TGTGCCAGCAGTTCCTTTGGACAGGGCCATCAGCCCCAGCATTTT
CDR3: CASSSFGQGHQPQHF
J: TRBJ1-5
V: TRBV27
D: TRBD1
size: few

DNA: TGTGCCAGCAGCCCAGGCGTGAACTATGGCTACACCTTC
CDR3: CASSPGVNYGYTF
J: TRBJ1-2
V: TRBV27
D: NA
size: NA

DNA: TGTGCCAGCAGCAAAGTGGGACTAGCGGGAGGGGCGTCCTACAATGAGCAGTTCTTC
CDR3: CASSKVGLAGGASYNEQFF
J: TRBJ2-1
V: TRBV7-2
D: TRBD2
size: few

DNA: TGTGCCAGCAGCTTTGCGACTAGCGGCACAGATACGCAGTATTTT
CDR3: CASSFATSGTDTQYF
J: TRBJ2-3
V: TRBV7-8
D: TRBD2
size: NA

DNA: TGCGCCAGCTTTGGAGGCAGCGGGTTTCAAGAGACCCAGTACTTC
CDR3: CASFGGSGFQETQYF
J: TRBJ2-5
V: TRBV4-1
D: NA
size: few

DNA: TGCGCCAGCTCCATCGGGATTTCTGCGAACACCGGGGAGCTGTTTTTT
CDR3: CASSIGISANTGELFF
J: TRBJ2-2
V: TRBV5-1
D: NA
size: few

DNA: TGTGCCAGCAGCCCTTACAGGGTTGCCACCGGGGAGCTGTTTTTT
CDR3: CASSPYRVATGELFF
J: TRBJ2-2
V: TRBV27
D: NA
size: few

DNA: TGTGCCAGCAGTGGGACTACCGGGACTAGCTTTCTCAAAAACATTCAGTACTTC
CDR3: CASSGTTGTSFLKNIQYF
J: TRBJ2-4
V: TRBV6-1
D: TRBD2
size: NA

DNA: TGTGCCAGCAGCTTATCCATAGCGGGAGGATACAATGAGCAGTTCTTC
CDR3: CASSLSIAGGYNEQFF
J: TRBJ2-1
V: TRBV11-2
D: TRBD2
size: few

DNA: TGCGCCAGCAGCTTAGTAGCGGGAGACCGAACCTACAATGAGCAGTTCTTC
CDR3: CASSLVAGDRTYNEQFF
J: TRBJ2-1
V: TRBV4-3
D: TRBD2
size: NA

DNA: TGTGCCATCAGTGACGGGCCCGACAGGGGGCGAGGCTATGGCTACACCTTC
CDR3: CAISDGPDRGRGYGYTF
J: TRBJ1-2
V: TRBV10-3
D: TRBD1
size: once

DNA: TGTGCCAGCAGCTCACAGGTGAACACTGAAGCTTTCTTT
CDR3: CASSSQVNTEAFF
J: TRBJ1-1
V: TRBV5-4
D: NA
size: few

DNA: TGTGCCAGTAGTGTGGGGGGTCTTGGCAATCAGCCCCAGCATTTT
CDR3: CASSVGGLGNQPQHF
J: TRBJ1-5
V: TRBV19
D: NA
size: NA

DNA: TGTGCCAGTAGTATAGGTCGAGGGACCGGGGAGCTGTTTTTT
CDR3: CASSIGRGTGELFF
J: TRBJ2-2
V: TRBV19
D: NA
size: few

DNA: TGCGCCAGCAGCCAAGATCCTACTTATAGCAATCAGCCCCAGCATTTT
CDR3: CASSQDPTYSNQPQHF
J: TRBJ1-5
V: TRBV4-1
D: NA
size: NA

DNA: TGTGCCAGCAGCTACGACAGATCGAACACTGAAGCTTTCTTT
CDR3: CASSYDRSNTEAFF
J: TRBJ1-1
V: TRBV7-3
D: NA
size: few

DNA: TGTGCCAGTCTCGACAGGGGGGACTATGGCTACACCTTC
CDR3: CASLDRGDYGYTF
J: TRBJ1-2
V: TRBV28
D: TRBD1
size: few